This T cell receptor (beta chain) was captured by sequencing in a study of quantifying T cell responses using KT2 cells. Study details: RNA was reverse transcribed with TCR alpha and beta constant-region primers.

Germline V lookup: CDR1 SGDLS, CDR2 YYNGEE. The CDR3 has 13 residues. Trimming stripped 0 bases from V and 6 bases from J, with 10 bases between. Each cDNA got a UMI-containing oligo ligated at its 3' end. First-round PCR used roughly 4 cycles and beta primers RC1.1 and RC1.2 covering TRBC1 and TRBC2. TCRdb re-derived calls from the UMI-ligation and nested PCR reads in MiXCR, one entry per CDR3 protein. The data hold about 30,000 distinct CDR3 sequences, with 7.3% observed a single time. This clonotype was observed at least ten times. The receptor's source is a human donor. The rearrangement links TRBV9 to TRBJ2-7; perhaps TRBD1 as D (6 bases). What was sequenced was PBMCs spiked with cells of the T cell clone KT2. The CDR3 protein is CASSVGVGAEQYF. The CDR3 nucleotides read TGTGCCAGCAGCGTAGGAGTGGGGGCCGAGCAGTACTTC. Drawing the rest from reference TRBV9 and TRBJ2-7, the complete variable domain is DSGVTQTPKHLITATGQRVTLRCSPRSGDLSVYWYQQSLDQGLQFLIQYYNGEERAKGNILERFSAQQFPDLHSELNLSSLELGDSALYFCASSVGVGAEQYFGPGTRLTVT.